This record concerns one T cell receptor (beta chain) sequence. In the authors' methods: Reference gene primer amplification yielded estimated nucleated cell counts. TCRdb's table, derived via immunoSEQ multiplex PCR, lists solely in-frame clones and lacks some. The V and J calls and the clone size are those of that table, but D and trimming were determined from the DNA. In the table there are just over 200,000 clones, over 75% of which are singletons. This sample stems from a study of blood T cell repertoires in COVID-19. The overall study: Samples came from the United States, Italy and Spain, spanning acute and convalescent COVID-19.

Trimming took 8 bases from V and 8 from J; bases not matched to a gene: 5. This CDR3 has 12 amino acids. CDR1 and CDR2 from the germline V gene are SNHLY and FYNNEI. The source is a man older than 75 with acute or convalescent COVID-19. This chain joins TRBV2 and TRBJ1-4, with 7 positions matching TRBD1. Input material: peripheral blood. The CDR3 DNA reads TGTGCCAGCGCCCAGGGGGAGGAAAAACTGTTTTTT. Translation: CASAQGEEKLFF.